This entry is about one TCR beta chain. Its antigen is as yet unknown. This entry is derived from a study of CXCR3-negative and CXCR3-positive naive CD8 T cells. Study-wide points: Higher TRB CDR3 hydrophobicity marked CXCR3-positive naive cells relative to CXCR3-negative naive cells. TRBV-TRBJ usage was alike in naive CXCR3-negative and CXCR3-positive cells but differed in memory cells.

The CDR3 extends over 15 amino acids. Germline V gives CDR1 DFQATT, CDR2 SNEGSKA (reference sequence). Via 5' RACE with UMI labels, TRB cDNA libraries were prepared. TCRdb reprocessed the 5' RACE reads, with one entry per CDR3 protein and no DNA. The listing records some 130,000 distinct CDR3 sequences. The sequenced sample consisted of naive CXCR3- CD8+ T cells from blood. Subset here: CD45RO-CCR7+CD27+CD95- naive CD8+ T cells lacking CXCR3 (TNR3-). This clonotype was sampled from a human donor in good health. Some clones in this sample may be carry-over from other donors' samples. The chain employs TRBV20-1 and TRBJ2-7; TCRdb's D call, TRBD2, is unchecked because there is no DNA. The CDR3 here is CSASIRASGSWEQYF.